This T cell receptor (beta chain) stems from a study of shared clonotypes between healthy human individuals (dated by TCRdb to 2020 to 2021). Describing the broader study: Three men and two women, aged 18 to 49 years, made up the cohort. For each donor, CD4 naive and CD4 memory were each given three plates, CD8 naive was given two plates, and CD8 memory was given one plate. To increase sequencing depth and limit assay-specific biases, different laboratories used diverse techniques to prepare libraries and sequence TCR repertoires. Each donor's leukapheresis produced roughly between roughly 0.9 and 8.9 billion PBMCs. The study deeply sequenced blood TCR repertoires of five healthy adults to estimate repertoire size and the extent of clonotype sharing between individuals.

The donors were healthy, HIV-negative adults with no recently reported acute infections or vaccinations. All donors were Caucasian adults living in Nashville, Tennessee, USA. CD4+ T cells were enriched by magnetic negative selection; naive cells were then positively selected on CD45RA, and the negative fraction formed the memory subset. Blood was obtained by leukapheresis, after which PBMCs were separated by Ficoll-Histopaque density gradient centrifugation and cryopreserved in liquid nitrogen vapor phase. Analytical flow cytometry was used to check the purity and quantity of every magnetically sorted T cell population. From each sorted fraction, genomic DNA was isolated and quantified by UV absorbance on a Nanodrop 2000c. This clone appeared a few times. There is no known antigen for this receptor. Qualities for individual bases were not recorded, and no much larger clone is one base off. Using the deep immunoSEQ assay, TCR CDR3 regions were amplified from genomic DNA by multiplex PCR. For each cell subset, the extracted genomic DNA was distributed evenly across all wells of several immunoSEQ 96-well plates, and each plate served as one replicate. For sorted subsets, roughly 200 ng of genomic DNA, equivalent to 25,000 to 30,000 T cell genomes, went into each replicate PCR. Purified libraries were measured with a Qubit 3.0 fluorometer, size-checked on a Bioanalyzer 2100, and measured again with the KAPA Library Quantification kit. Every immunoSEQ 96-well plate was sequenced on a separate single-read 150-cycle Illumina NextSeq 550 flow cell. Concerning the study's data processing: Because the immunoSEQ output held only junctional sequences and lacked quality scores, the filtering could not match the filtering applied to full-length reads. Sequences were annotated with PyIR, a Python wrapper for IgBLAST v1.9, using IMGT germline references to assign V/J genes and CDR3. Reads were removed for weak V/J assignments (E-value above 1e-6), missing CDR3, stop codons, out-of-frame junctions, or ambiguous translated residues. V3J clonotypes were defined by identical inferred V gene, J gene, and CDR3 amino acid sequence. Percentage overlap between repertoires was computed as shared unique clonotypes divided by the size of the smaller repertoire. RTK rarefaction, the Chao1 estimator, and Recon v2.1 estimates of unobserved clonotypes were used to assess repertoire richness. For all TCRbeta clonotypes obtained by the gDNA method from a few donors, generation probabilities were computed with OLGA. TCRdb took over this immuneACCESS table, retaining in-frame rearrangements with V and J assigned. Such tables are incomplete; in checked studies, under half of the missing clones stem from an unresolved V gene, and the remainder is unexplained. V and J calls and clone size come straight from that table; D and trimming were deduced from the DNA. This sample has approximately 1.1 million clones in its table, and around 82% of those were observed once. Clones ranked in the top ten supply under 0.65% of the sample.

The trim is 5 bases for V and 10 bases for J, with a gap of 14 bases between the germline ends. CDR1 and CDR2 are read off the germline V gene (reference sequence) as MNHNY and SVGAGI. The CDR3 sequence holds 13 residues, the cysteine and phenylalanine included. Only CDR3 DNA remains: 39 bases, in frame from the first base. Paper-wide results and their limitations: Incomplete sequencing was indicated by rarefaction of sorted-subset datasets, despite the large sequencing depth. Compared with non-shared clonotypes, clonotypes shared by all four sorted-subset donors had higher generation probabilities. Sampling was restricted to blood, and TCR repertoires in tissues likely differ from the TCR repertoires found in blood. Estimated clonotype richness was generally larger for naive than for memory subsets. Pairwise subsampling led to the expectation that sequencing depth would affect the degree of clonotype sharing among donors. The small number of donors limited the genetic and exposure-history diversity represented. Approximately 5% of naive CD4, 3.5% of naive CD8, about 2.4% of memory CD4, and about 0.4% of memory CD8 clonotypes were shared across several donors.

The sample was memory CD4+ T cells from PBMCs. Explained via the paper, the cell subset or site label denotes: CD45RA-negative fraction. This sequence originates from a man aged 18 to 35 in good health. Some clones in this sample may be carry-over from other donors' samples. Rearrangement joined TRBV6-6 to TRBJ1-4; TRBD1 is possibly the D segment (5 matching bases). The sequenced DNA: TGTGCCAGCAGTCAGCGGGACTCAGGAAAACTGTTTTTT. Translated, it gives CASSQRDSGKLFF.